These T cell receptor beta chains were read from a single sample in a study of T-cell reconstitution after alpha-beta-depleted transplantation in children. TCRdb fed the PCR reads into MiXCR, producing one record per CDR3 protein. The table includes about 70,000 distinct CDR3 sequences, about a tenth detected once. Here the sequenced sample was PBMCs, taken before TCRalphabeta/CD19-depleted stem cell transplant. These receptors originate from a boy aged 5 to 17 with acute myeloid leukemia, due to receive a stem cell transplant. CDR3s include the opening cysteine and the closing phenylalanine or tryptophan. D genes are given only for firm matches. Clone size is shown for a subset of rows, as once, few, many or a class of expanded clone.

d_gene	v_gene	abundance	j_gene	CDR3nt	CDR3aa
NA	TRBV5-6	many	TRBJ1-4	TGTGCCAGCAGCCTTGGACTTTCCGGGACTGGTAATGAAAAACTGTTTTTT	CASSLGLSGTGNEKLFF
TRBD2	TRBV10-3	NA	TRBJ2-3	TGTGCCATCAGTGAGTCGATAGCTACCAGCGGGACTAGCGGACACACAGATACGCAGTATTTT	CAISESIATSGTSGHTDTQYF
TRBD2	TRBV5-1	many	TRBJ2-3	TGCGCCAGCAGCTTGGCGCTCCTAGCGGGGGGTAGCACAGATACGCAGTATTTT	CASSLALLAGGSTDTQYF
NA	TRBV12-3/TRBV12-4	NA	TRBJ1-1	TGTGCCAGCTCAATCAGGGGGAACACTGAAGCTTTCTTT	CASSIRGNTEAFF
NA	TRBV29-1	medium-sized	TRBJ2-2	TGCAGCGTTAAGGTCCCGGGAGTGAACACCGGGGAGCTGTTTTTT	CSVKVPGVNTGELFF
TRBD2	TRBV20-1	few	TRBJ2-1	TGCAGTGCTAAGCTGGCGGGGGGAACCTACAATGAGCAGTTCTTC	CSAKLAGGTYNEQFF
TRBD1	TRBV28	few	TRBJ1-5	TGTGCCACCTCACAGGGGAGCAATCAGCCCCAGCATTTT	CATSQGSNQPQHF
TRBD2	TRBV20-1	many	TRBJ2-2	TGCAGTGCTAGAGCTCTAGCGGGAGGGCCGACAAACACCGGGGAGCTGTTTTTT	CSARALAGGPTNTGELFF
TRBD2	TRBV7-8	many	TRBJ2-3	TGTGCCAGCAGCTTAGTTTCGACTAGCGGGAGGGGGAAGACAGATACGCAGTATTTT	CASSLVSTSGRGKTDTQYF
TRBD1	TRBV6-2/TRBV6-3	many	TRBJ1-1	TGTGCCAGCAATCAGGGGGAGACCACTGAAGCTTTCTTT	CASNQGETTEAFF
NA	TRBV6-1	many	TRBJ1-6	TGTGCCAGCAGCCTCGGGGTAACTCAAAGCTCCTATAATTCACCCCTCCACTTT	CASSLGVTQSSYNSPLHF
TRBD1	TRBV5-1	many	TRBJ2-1	TGCGCCAGCAGCTTGGTTGTTCGACAGGGGGCCAATGAGCAGTTCTTC	CASSLVVRQGANEQFF
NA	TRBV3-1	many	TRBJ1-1	TGTGCCAGCAGCCAAAGGGGCCTGTCGACTGAAGCTTTCTTT	CASSQRGLSTEAFF
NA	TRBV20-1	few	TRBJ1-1	TGCAGTGCTAGAGGCGTCACTGAAGCTTTCTTT	CSARGVTEAFF
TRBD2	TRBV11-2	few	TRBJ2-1	TGTGCCAGCAGCACGTGGACTAGCGGGGAGAATGAGCAGTTCTTC	CASSTWTSGENEQFF
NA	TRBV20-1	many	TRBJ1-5	TGCAGTGCTATTCTCGGGGGCTCAAGCAATCAGCCCCAGCATTTT	CSAILGGSSNQPQHF
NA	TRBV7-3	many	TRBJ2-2	TGTGCCAGCAGCTCCCTTACTTCTAGCGCCGGGGAGCTGTTTTTT	CASSSLTSSAGELFF
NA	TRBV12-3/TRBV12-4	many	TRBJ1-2	TGTGCCAGCAGTTTGGCAGGGGACTATGGCTACACCTTC	CASSLAGDYGYTF
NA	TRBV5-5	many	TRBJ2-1	TGTGCCAGCAGCTTGGGGTCGTCCTACAATGAGCAGTTCTTC	CASSLGSSYNEQFF
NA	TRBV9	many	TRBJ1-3	TGTGCCAGCAGCGTACCCCGACCGGGAAACACCATATATTTT	CASSVPRPGNTIYF
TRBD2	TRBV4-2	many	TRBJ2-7	TGTGCCAGCAGCCAAATAACTAGCGGCTCCTACGAGCAGTACTTC	CASSQITSGSYEQYF
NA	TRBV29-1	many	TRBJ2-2	TGCAGCGGCCGGGAGAACACCGGGGAGCTGTTTTTT	CSGRENTGELFF
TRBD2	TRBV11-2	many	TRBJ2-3	TGTGCCAGCAGCTTCTGGGGTAGCGGGGGGGCTACTAGAGATACGCAGTATTTT	CASSFWGSGGATRDTQYF
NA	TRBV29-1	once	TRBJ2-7	TGCAGCGCCTCGGACCTTCGGAGCGAGCAGTACTTC	CSASDLRSEQYF
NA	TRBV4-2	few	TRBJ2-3	TGTGCCAGCAGCGAAAAAACGACAGCCACAGATACGCAGTATTTT	CASSEKTTATDTQYF
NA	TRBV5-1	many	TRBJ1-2	TGCGCCAGCAGCTTGGAGGGGACAACCTATGGCTACACCTTC	CASSLEGTTYGYTF
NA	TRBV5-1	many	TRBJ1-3	TGCGCCAGCAGTTCCTCCGGAGCGGGAAACACCATATATTTT	CASSSSGAGNTIYF
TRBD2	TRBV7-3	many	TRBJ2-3	TGTGCCAGCAGCTTAAGAACTAGCGGGACCTCCCTAGATACGCAGTATTTT	CASSLRTSGTSLDTQYF
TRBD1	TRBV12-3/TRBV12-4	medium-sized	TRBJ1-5	TGTGCCAGCAGTTTAGAACCGGGACAGGGAGGACAGCCCCAGCATTTT	CASSLEPGQGGQPQHF
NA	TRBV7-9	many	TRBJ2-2	TGTGCCAGCAGCCCCCCGCTAAACACCGGGGAGCTGTTTTTT	CASSPPLNTGELFF